A single sample is the source of the 8 T cell receptor beta chains below, sequenced in a study of shared clonotypes between healthy human individuals. Some clones are missing from TCRdb's copy, which holds only in-frame ones; the method was immunoSEQ multiplex PCR. The repertoire holds about 730,000 clones, with 55% to 75% as singletons. What was sequenced was memory CD4+ T cells sorted from blood. Noted subset: CD45RA-negative fraction. All receptors come from a woman aged 30 to 39 in good health.

As regards this clone: A read error is possible here, since a much larger clone lies one base away. This chain uses TRBV19 with TRBJ2-5, with 7 bases matching TRBD2. CDR1 and CDR2 from the germline V gene are LNHDA and SQIVND (reference sequence). This CDR3 is 13 amino acids long. The CDR3 here is CASSPGTTEIQYF. The DNA for the CDR3 is TGTGCCAGTAGTCCCGGGACTACAGAGATCCAGTACTTC.

For this clone: Other DNA sequences in the same sample also yield this CDR3. This rearrangement joins TRBV5-1 to TRBJ2-1, with D hard to call. CDR1 is SGHRS and CDR2 is YFSETQ in the germline V gene. V was pared by 0 bases and J by 0 bases, with 7 bases between. This CDR3 spans 15 amino acids. DNA for the CDR3: TGCGCCAGCAGCTTGGACTCTGTCTCCTACAATGAGCAGTTCTTC. This sequence encodes CASSLDSVSYNEQFF.

The chain uses TRBV5-1 and TRBJ2-1; D remains unclear. This CDR3 contains 15 residues. Germline CDR1 SGHRS, CDR2 YFSETQ. Trimming removed 1 base from V and 2 bases from J, with 10 bases in between. The CDR3 protein is CASSLQSQTYNEQFF. The CDR3 DNA follows: TGCGCCAGCAGCTTGCAGAGCCAGACCTACAATGAGCAGTTCTTC.

The J gene is TRBJ2-7, the V gene TRBV5-1; TRBD1 aligns across 7 bases. The CDR3 is 14 amino acids. The V segment lost 6 bases and the J segment 2 bases; nucleotides outside the gene matches: 8. The germline gives CDR1 SGHRS, CDR2 YFSETQ. The CDR3 coding sequence is TGCGCCAGCAAATCCGGGACAGAAACCTACGAGCAGTACTTC. This gives the protein CASKSGTETYEQYF.

This chain joins TRBV27 and TRBJ2-5, with TRBD1 identical over 9 bases. Germline lookup yields CDR1 MNHEY and CDR2 SMNVEV (reference sequence). With V trimmed by 8 bases and J by 5 bases, 6 bases remained unmatched. The CDR3 has 13 amino acids. The CDR3 reads CASGRQGVETQYF. The CDR3 DNA reads as TGTGCCAGCGGACGACAGGGGGTTGAGACCCAGTACTTC.

The chain has TRBV27 and TRBJ2-3, with TRBD1 matching 7 bases. The trim removed 5 bases at V and 4 bases at J, leaving 12 bases unmatched. Germline CDR1 reads MNHEY; CDR2 reads SMNVEV (reference sequence). The CDR3 has 16 amino acids. CDR3 region: CASSTRRGGQSDTQYF. The CDR3 DNA is TGTGCCAGCAGTACCCGTAGAGGGGGCCAGTCAGATACGCAGTATTTT.

The table lists this clone with many counts. This sequence joins TRBV7-9 and TRBJ2-6; D uncertain. The CDR3 runs to 17 residues. The V end lost 5 bases, the J end lost 0 bases, and 14 bases lay between the germline ends. Germline CDR1 and CDR2: SEHNR and FQNEAQ (reference sequence). The CDR3 DNA sequence: TGTGCCAGCAGCAGGGTATCCAGACACTCTGGGGCCAACGTCCTGACTTTC. Amino acids: CASSRVSRHSGANVLTF.

This sequence joins TRBV6-5 and TRBJ2-7; 9 nucleotides align to TRBD2. The V and J ends lost 2 bases and 6 bases, in that order; junction bases with no gene match: 5. CDR3 length: 14 residues. CDR1 and CDR2 (germline): MNHEY, SVGAGI. Here the CDR3 reads CASSYKREAVEQYF. The CDR3 coding sequence is TGTGCCAGCAGTTACAAGCGGGAGGCGGTCGAGCAGTACTTC.